This TCR beta chain was recorded in a study of shared clonotypes between healthy human individuals. Study-wide findings and caveats: The study drew on few donors, limiting represented genetic and exposure-history diversity.

Germline CDR1 and CDR2: MGHRA and YSYEKL. The germline V and J ends were trimmed by 4 bases and 6 bases, with 9 bases remaining between them. The CDR3 contains 13 residues. As regards this clone: Its antigen remains unknown.

Naive CD8 cells comprised CD45RO-negative, CCR7-positively selected cells, excluding terminally differentiated effector memory CD45RA+ cells. The method was immunoSEQ multiplex PCR; TCRdb's version includes in-frame clones alone and lacks a portion of them. Of some 2 million clones in the sample, about 94% were seen once. The material sequenced was naive CD8+ T cells sorted from blood. The V and J genes are TRBV4-1 and TRBJ2-2, with D uncertain. This TCR was recovered from a man aged 18 to 30 in good health. CDR3 amino acids: CASSPALAGELFF. The DNA for the CDR3 is TGCGCCAGCAGCCCTGCTCTAGCCGGGGAGCTGTTTTTT.